The TCR beta chain described here comes from a study of cytomegalovirus exposure and HLA in healthy donors. Study as a whole: Falling in the Caucasian-associated ancestry cluster were 65% to 90% of about 400 genotyped donors. Study-level findings and limits: Highest at DRB1 and lowest at HLA-C, TCR association rates differed among HLA loci in a later analysis. Altogether, 160 or so TCR beta chains were recorded as cytomegalovirus-associated. Sequence variants that were highly shared formed a cluster that was likely a sequencing artifact.

As for this clone: What it binds is unknown.

Both 60 Vbeta primers and 13 Jbeta primers went into the PCR. TCRdb's table, derived via immunoSEQ multiplex PCR, lists solely in-frame clones and lacks some. This table holds approximately 110,000 clones, 55% to 75% found once. The germline V gene has CDR1 SEHNR and CDR2 FQNEAQ (reference sequence). V lost 10 bases and J lost 1; bases outside the gene matches: 5. The CDR3 is 13 amino acids. The chain employs TRBV7-9 and TRBJ2-7, with 9 bases aligning to TRBD1. The TCR was taken from a man aged 25-40 years in good health and CMV-seropositive. Sequencing was carried out using PBMCs. The CDR3 reads CAIAGTGSYEQYF. CDR3 nucleotides: TGTGCCATTGCCGGGACAGGGTCCTACGAGCAGTACTTC.